This T cell receptor beta chain was observed in a study of cytomegalovirus exposure and HLA in healthy donors. Study at large: Previous work identified around 120 million unique TCR beta sequences from about 179 million T cells. Early released data comprised 80 million or so unique TCRs from HLA-typed donors.

The PCR had 60 Vbeta and 13 Jbeta primers. The method was immunoSEQ multiplex PCR; TCRdb's version includes in-frame clones alone and lacks a portion of them. The data hold around 300,000 clones, with around 65% observed a single time. The germline V gene encodes CDR1 SGHRS and CDR2 YFSETQ. The CDR3 has 14 residues. V shed 4 bases, J shed 4 bases, and the junction held 3 bases outside the gene matches. Note on this clone: The same CDR3 can be traced to other DNA sequences in this sample.

The chain has TRBV5-1 and TRBJ1-5; 9 bases line up with TRBD1. This receptor was obtained from a female donor in good health and CMV-seronegative. Source material: PBMCs. The CDR3, as DNA: TGCGCCAGCAGCCCGGGACAGGGAAATCAGCCCCAGCATTTT. It yields the protein CASSPGQGNQPQHF.